These 27 T cell receptor beta chains share one sample of origin, sequenced in a study of T cell responses to AZD1222 COVID-19 vaccine. Method: immunoSEQ multiplex PCR; TCRdb's copy keeps in-frame clones and lacks some. The sample records 140,000 to 150,000 clones, around 90% being singletons. This specimen was peripheral blood, taken on day 0 of AZD1222 vaccination. The receptors originated from an adult in good health.

V usage is TRBV27 and J usage is TRBJ2-2; 8 nucleotides align to TRBD2. CDR3 size: 16 residues. Germline-derived CDR1 and CDR2 are MNHEY and SMNVEV (reference sequence). Trimming cost V 3 bases and J 3 bases; bases outside gene matches: 6. The CDR3 DNA sequence: TGTGCCAGCAGTTTCCTGCTAGCGGGTCACACCGGGGAGCTGTTTTTT. Its protein product is CASSFLLAGHTGELFF.

This rearrangement joins TRBV5-8 to TRBJ2-4; D is possibly TRBD2 (5 bases). Trimming stripped 7 bases from V and 7 bases from J, with 21 bases between. The V gene's germline CDR1 is SGHTS and CDR2 YDEGEE. The CDR3 totals 15 residues. This chain's CDR3 is CASSQVGVSGNIQYF. The CDR3 DNA is TGTGCCAGCTCCCAGGTGGGCGTCTCGGGGAACATTCAGTACTTC.

This clone was found a few times. The chain carries TRBV25-1 and TRBJ2-5; 8 bases agree with TRBD1. The CDR3 extends over 15 amino acids. Losses at the gene ends were 5 bases for V and 4 bases for J; bases not matched to a gene: 9. Germline V lookup: CDR1 MGHDK, CDR2 SYGVNS. The CDR3 DNA is TGTGCCAGCAGTCCTCCGGGGACAGGAACAGAGACCCAGTACTTC. It translates to CASSPPGTGTETQYF.

V is TRBV28 and J is TRBJ1-2, with a weak D call TRBD1 (6 bases). V was trimmed by 7 bases and J by 5 bases, leaving 14 bases between them. The CDR3 has 13 amino acids. In germline, CDR1 is MDHEN, CDR2 SYDVKM. The CDR3 coding sequence is TGTGCCAGCATGCCCGGGGGCCCTTATGGCTACACCTTC. Translated, it gives CASMPGGPYGYTF.

The chain combines TRBV2 with TRBJ2-1; 8 positions match TRBD2. V dropped 6 bases and J dropped 6; count of bases not matched to a gene: 10. Germline V gene sequence: CDR1 SNHLY, CDR2 FYNNEI. This CDR3 spans 15 amino acids. CDR3 nucleotides: TGTGCCAGCAGATCCCAGCGGGAGCTGTTCAATGAGCAGTTCTTC. It encodes CASRSQRELFNEQFF.

This clone occurred once. The chain couples TRBV7-2 to TRBJ2-2; D possibly corresponds to TRBD2 (5 bases). Per the germline V gene, CDR1 is SGHTA and CDR2 is FQGNSA. Trimming took off 5 bases at V and 8 bases at J, with 12 bases between the two ends. This CDR3 has 13 amino acids. The CDR3 here is CASSPRRSGELFF. The CDR3, as DNA: TGTGCCAGCAGCCCTCGGAGGTCGGGGGAGCTGTTTTTT. Using reference TRBV7-2 and TRBJ2-2 for the parts outside the CDR3, the full variable domain is GAGVSQSPSNKVTEKGKDVELRCDPISGHTALYWYRQSLGQGLEFLIYFQGNSAPDKSGLPSDRFSAERTGGSVSTLTIQRTQQEDSAVYLCASSPRRSGELFFGEGSRLTVL.

This rearrangement joins TRBV5-1 to TRBJ2-7; D remains unclear. Germline assignment: CDR1 SGHRS and CDR2 YFSETQ. This CDR3 contains 13 residues. Between the trimmed V and J ends, which lost 8 bases and 2 bases, there was a span of 14 bases. CDR3 DNA sequence: TGCGCCAGTTCCAAACCTTACCCCTACGAGCAGTACTTC. Protein: CASSKPYPYEQYF.

The chain joins TRBV2 to TRBJ2-7; 8 bases fit TRBD1. Germline V CDR1 and CDR2: SNHLY, FYNNEI. The CDR3 loop spans 13 amino acids. V gave up 7 bases and J gave up 4 bases; unmatched junction bases: 6. CDR3 sequence: CASTQDRDYEQYF. The CDR3, as DNA: TGTGCCAGCACTCAGGACAGGGATTACGAGCAGTACTTC.

J is TRBJ2-7 and V is TRBV7-9; TRBD1 is a possible D gene (6 bases). CDR1 and CDR2 (germline): SEHNR, FQNEAQ (reference sequence). The CDR3 length is 15 residues. Trimming took off 4 bases at V and 0 bases at J, with 13 bases between the two ends. The chain's CDR3 is CASSSGQRSSYEQYF. Written as DNA, the CDR3 is TGTGCCAGCAGCTCCGGACAGCGTAGCTCCTACGAGCAGTACTTC.

J is TRBJ1-5 and V is TRBV5-8; the match to TRBD1 covers 7 bases. The CDR3 length is 16 residues. Per the germline V gene, CDR1 is SGHTS and CDR2 is YDEGEE. J lost 8 bases, V lost 4 bases, and 15 bases had no gene match. In DNA form, the CDR3 reads TGTGCCAGCAGCCCTCGGACAGGTTCTACCTTGAAGCCCCAGCATTTT. Translated, it gives CASSPRTGSTLKPQHF.

The chain combines TRBV5-4 with TRBJ2-2; D perhaps matches TRBD1 (5 bases). The germline V gene encodes CDR1 SGHNT and CDR2 YYREEE (reference sequence). The CDR3 extends over 15 amino acids. Between the trimmed V and J ends, which lost 0 bases and 3 bases, there was a span of 9 bases. CDR3 sequence reads: CASSLGGRDTGELFF. The CDR3 region has the DNA TGTGCCAGCAGCTTGGGGGGCCGGGACACCGGGGAGCTGTTTTTT.

The chain has TRBV5-4 and TRBJ1-1; perhaps TRBD1 as D (5 bases). The length of the CDR3 is 14 residues. Trimming took 2 bases from V and 5 from J, leaving 13 bases between them. Germline V gene sequence: CDR1 SGHNT, CDR2 YYREEE (reference sequence). CDR3 coding DNA: TGTGCCAGCAGCTTAGTGGGGCCTCCGACTGAAGCTTTCTTT. Its protein is CASSLVGPPTEAFF.

The chain uses TRBV5-1 and TRBJ2-4, with TRBD2 matching over 12 bases. This CDR3 has 19 residues. The germline CDR1 and CDR2 sequences are SGHRS and YFSETQ. V shed 4 bases and J 0 bases; nucleotides not matched to a gene: 11. CDR3 coding DNA: TGCGCCAGCAGCCCCACCTGGACTAGCGGGAAACTAGCCAAAAACATTCAGTACTTC. It codes for CASSPTWTSGKLAKNIQYF.

V gene TRBV19 combines with J gene TRBJ2-7; D remains ambiguous. The CDR3 has 11 amino acids. Germline V gene lookup returns CDR1 LNHDA and CDR2 SQIVND (reference sequence). The ends were cut back, 6 bases at V and 2 bases at J, with 5 bases in the middle. The CDR3: CASRDPYEQYF. The DNA of the CDR3 is TGTGCCAGTAGGGACCCCTACGAGCAGTACTTC.

The CDR3 DNA sequence: TGTGCCAGCAGTTACCCCGGGACTAGCATCCGCTCCTACAATGAGCAGTTCTTC. This codes for CASSYPGTSIRSYNEQFF. The chain carries TRBV6-2 or TRBV6-3 and TRBJ2-1; 9 bases match TRBD2. This CDR3 has 18 amino acids. Per the germline V gene, CDR1 is MNHEY and CDR2 is SVGEGT. With 2 bases clipped from V and 0 bases from J, the junction kept 8 bases outside the gene matches.

The V gene is TRBV1, the J gene TRBJ2-3; TRBD1, as called in the table, went unchecked against the DNA. TRBV1 is a recognized pseudogene. The CDR3 is 14 residues long. The CDR3 DNA reads TGCACCAACCTGGGACAGGGGAGCACAGATACGCAGTATTTT. Translated: CTNLGQGSTDTQYF.

The J gene is TRBJ2-7, the V gene TRBV6-2 or TRBV6-3; 7 positions agree with TRBD2. CDR1 and CDR2 (germline): MNHEY, SVGEGT. The CDR3 runs 14 residues. V lost 0 bases to trimming and J lost 2 bases; unmatched junction nucleotides: 1. CDR3 sequence: CASSYSSGTYEQYF. CDR3 bases: TGTGCCAGCAGTTACTCCAGCGGGACCTACGAGCAGTACTTC.

The chain combines TRBV4-1 with TRBJ2-7, with 12 bases identical to TRBD2. The J segment lost 2 bases and the V segment lost 2 bases, leaving 7 bases of the junction unmatched. Germline CDR1 reads MGHRA; CDR2 reads YSYEKL. This CDR3 is 17 amino acids long. Here the CDR3 DNA reads TGCGCCAGCAGCCAACGATTCGCTAGCGGGAGGGCCTACGAGCAGTACTTC. This translates into CASSQRFASGRAYEQYF.

The chain links TRBV9 to TRBJ1-4; tentative D call: TRBD1 (5 bases). The V end lost 0 bases, the J end lost 6 bases, and 18 bases lay between the germline ends. CDR1 SGDLS and CDR2 YYNGEE come from the germline V gene. The CDR3 consists of 17 residues. The CDR3 region is CASSVDPPGGKDEKLFF. CDR3 sequence (DNA): TGTGCCAGCAGCGTAGACCCGCCGGGGGGGAAGGATGAAAAACTGTTTTTT.

V gene TRBV12-5 combines with J gene TRBJ2-3; maybe TRBD2 (5 bases). Trimming removed 6 bases from V and 1 base from J, with 11 bases in between. Germline V gene data show CDR1 as LGHNT and CDR2 as FRNRAP. The CDR3 sequence is 14 residues long. This CDR3 reads CASGITGGTDTQYF. In DNA, the CDR3 is TGTGCTAGTGGGATAACCGGGGGCACAGATACGCAGTATTTT.

The count of this clone is one. The chain combines TRBV3-1 (or the pseudogene TRBV3-2) with TRBJ1-1; TRBD1 might be the D (5 bases). From germline, CDR1 is LGHDT and CDR2 YNNKEL (reference sequence). Trimming shortened V by 7 bases and J by 0 bases, and 12 bases separated the two germline ends. The CDR3 sequence is 14 residues long. Here the CDR3 DNA reads TGTGCCAGCACTACTGGGGGGGTGAACACTGAAGCTTTCTTT. This sequence encodes CASTTGGVNTEAFF.

The V and J genes are TRBV5-4 and TRBJ2-5; 14 bases are a match to TRBD2. V was pared by 6 bases and J by 11 bases, with 9 bases of the junction left unmatched. This CDR3 contains 14 residues. CDR1 is SGHNT and CDR2 is YYREEE in the germline V gene (reference sequence). CDR3 nucleotides: TGTGCCAGCACCACGGGACTAGCGGGAGAAATGCAGTACTTC. As protein: CASTTGLAGEMQYF.

This clone appeared a few times. This chain uses TRBV30 with TRBJ2-7, with 7 bases identical to TRBD2. V dropped 7 bases and J dropped 2; count of bases not matched to a gene: 14. Looked up from germline, CDR1 is GTSNPN and CDR2 is SVGIG (reference sequence). The CDR3 is 15 amino acids. The CDR3 spells CASRGVADSPYEQYF. CDR3 nucleotide sequence: TGTGCCTCCCGGGGGGTAGCGGATTCTCCCTACGAGCAGTACTTC. Together with reference TRBV30 and TRBJ2-7, the CDR3 gives the full variable domain: SQTIHQWPATLVQPVGSPLSLECTVEGTSNPNLYWYRQAAGRGLQLLFYSVGIGQISSEVPQNLSASRPQDRQFILSSKKLLLSDSGFYLCASRGVADSPYEQYFGPGTRLTVT.

The chain carries TRBV11-2 and TRBJ1-4; no clear D gene. The CDR3 length is 16 residues. Trimming left V 1 base short and J 0 bases short, with 9 bases between. Germline V gene lookup returns CDR1 SGHAT and CDR2 FQNNGV. Here the CDR3 reads CASSLGQIATNEKLFF. The CDR3 DNA is TGTGCCAGCAGCTTAGGCCAGATTGCAACTAATGAAAAACTGTTTTTT.

This rearrangement joins TRBV6-4 to TRBJ1-6; 10 bases fit TRBD1. CDR1 and CDR2 (germline): MRHNA, SNTAGT. This CDR3 is 17 amino acids long. With V trimmed by 6 bases and J by 6 bases, 11 bases remained unmatched. The CDR3 loop reads CASSMLGRDRGNSPLHF. The DNA of the CDR3 is TGTGCCAGCAGCATGCTTGGCCGGGACAGGGGTAATTCACCCCTCCACTTT.

The CDR3, as DNA: TGTGCCACCCCGGGCGGGCCGAACACTGAAGCTTTCTTT. It encodes CATPGGPNTEAFF. The chain is built from TRBV19 and TRBJ1-1, with D unclear. Germline V gives CDR1 LNHDA, CDR2 SQIVND (reference sequence). Trimming shortened V by 10 bases and J by 1 base, and 13 bases separated the two germline ends. The CDR3 totals 13 residues.

This sequence joins TRBV9 and TRBJ2-5, with D possibly being TRBD1 (5 bases). Germline CDR1 reads SGDLS; CDR2 reads YYNGEE. The CDR3 has 16 amino acids. Trimming shortened V by 0 bases and J by 1 base, and 13 bases separated the two germline ends. The CDR3 loop reads CASSVDGRVIQETQYF. The CDR3 DNA is TGTGCCAGCAGCGTAGATGGCAGGGTCATCCAAGAGACCCAGTACTTC.